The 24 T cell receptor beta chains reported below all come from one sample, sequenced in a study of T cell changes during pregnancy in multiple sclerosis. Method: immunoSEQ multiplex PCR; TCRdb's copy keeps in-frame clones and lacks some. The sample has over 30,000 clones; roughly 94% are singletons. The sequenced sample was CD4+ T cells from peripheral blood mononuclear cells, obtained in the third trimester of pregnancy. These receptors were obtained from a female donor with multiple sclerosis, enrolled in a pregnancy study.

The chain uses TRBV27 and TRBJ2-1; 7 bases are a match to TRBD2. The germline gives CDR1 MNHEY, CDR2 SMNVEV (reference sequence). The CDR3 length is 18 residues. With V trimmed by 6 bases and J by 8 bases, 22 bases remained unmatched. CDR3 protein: CASSFALTNLAEIHEQFF. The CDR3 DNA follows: TGTGCCAGCAGCTTTGCCCTAACCAACCTAGCGGAGATCCATGAGCAGTTCTTC.

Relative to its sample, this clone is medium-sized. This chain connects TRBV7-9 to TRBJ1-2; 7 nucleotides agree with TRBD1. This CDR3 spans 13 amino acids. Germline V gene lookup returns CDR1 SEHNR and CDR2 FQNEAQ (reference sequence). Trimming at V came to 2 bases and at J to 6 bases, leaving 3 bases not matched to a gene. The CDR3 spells CASSLTGVDGYTF. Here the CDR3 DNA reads TGTGCCAGCAGCTTAACAGGGGTAGATGGCTACACCTTC.

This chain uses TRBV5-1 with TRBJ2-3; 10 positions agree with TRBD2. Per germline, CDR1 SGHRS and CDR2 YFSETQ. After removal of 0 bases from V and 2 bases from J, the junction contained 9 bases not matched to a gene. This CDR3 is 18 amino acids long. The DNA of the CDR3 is TGCGCCAGCAGCTTGGACCCGGGACTAGCGATTTCCACAGATACGCAGTATTTT. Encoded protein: CASSLDPGLAISTDTQYF.

The CDR3 loop reads CASRLRQVGGEQYF. The CDR3 DNA sequence: TGTGCCAGCAGGTTAAGACAGGTGGGTGGCGAGCAGTACTTC. The rearrangement links TRBV5-4 to TRBJ2-7; D may be TRBD1 (6 bases). Germline CDR1 reads SGHNT; CDR2 reads YYREEE (reference sequence). V lost 5 bases, J lost 6 bases, and 18 bases lay in between. The CDR3 length is 14 residues.

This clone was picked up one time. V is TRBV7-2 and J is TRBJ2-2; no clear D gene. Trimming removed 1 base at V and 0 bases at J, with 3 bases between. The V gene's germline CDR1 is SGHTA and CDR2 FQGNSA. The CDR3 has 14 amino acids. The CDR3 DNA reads TGTGCCAGCAGCTTAGTTACGAACACCGGGGAGCTGTTTTTT. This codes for CASSLVTNTGELFF.

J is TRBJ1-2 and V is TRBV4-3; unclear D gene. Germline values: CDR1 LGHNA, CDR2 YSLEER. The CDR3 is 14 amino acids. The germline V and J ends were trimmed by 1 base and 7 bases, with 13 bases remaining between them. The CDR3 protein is CASSQAEGVGGYTF. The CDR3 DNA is TGCGCCAGCAGCCAAGCCGAGGGAGTAGGTGGCTACACCTTC.

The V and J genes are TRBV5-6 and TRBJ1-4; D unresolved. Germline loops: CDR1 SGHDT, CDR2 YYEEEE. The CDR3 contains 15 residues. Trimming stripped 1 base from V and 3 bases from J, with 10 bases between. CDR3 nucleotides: TGTGCCAGCAGCTTGTGGGCAGGCGCTAATGAAAAACTGTTTTTT. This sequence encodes CASSLWAGANEKLFF.

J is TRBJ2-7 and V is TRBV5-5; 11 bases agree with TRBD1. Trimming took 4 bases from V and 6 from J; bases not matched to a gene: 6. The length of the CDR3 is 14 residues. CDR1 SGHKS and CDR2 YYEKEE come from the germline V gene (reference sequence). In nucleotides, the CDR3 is TGTGCCAGCAGCGGGACCGGGACAGGGGGCGAGCAGTACTTC. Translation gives CASSGTGTGGEQYF.

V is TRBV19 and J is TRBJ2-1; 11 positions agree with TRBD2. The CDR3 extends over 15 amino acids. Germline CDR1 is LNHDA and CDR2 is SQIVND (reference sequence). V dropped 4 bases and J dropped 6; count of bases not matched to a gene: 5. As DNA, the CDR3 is TGTGCCAGTAGTACCGGGACTAGCGGCTTCAATGAGCAGTTCTTC. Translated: CASSTGTSGFNEQFF.

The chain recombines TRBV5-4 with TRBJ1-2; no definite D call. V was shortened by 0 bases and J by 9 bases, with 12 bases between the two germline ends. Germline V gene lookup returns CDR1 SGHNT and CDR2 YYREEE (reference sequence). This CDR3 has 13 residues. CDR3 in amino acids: CASSLEDGRRYTF. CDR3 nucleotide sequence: TGTGCCAGCAGCTTGGAAGATGGCAGGCGCTACACCTTC.

The CDR3 DNA sequence: TGTGCCAGCAGACGACTAGCGGGAACCGCAGATACGCAGTATTTT. Protein sequence: CASRRLAGTADTQYF. The genes are TRBV2 and TRBJ2-3; TRBD2 aligns across 11 bases. In germline, CDR1 is SNHLY, CDR2 FYNNEI. CDR3 size: 15 residues. Trimming removed 6 bases from V and 4 bases from J; junction bases left unmatched: 6.

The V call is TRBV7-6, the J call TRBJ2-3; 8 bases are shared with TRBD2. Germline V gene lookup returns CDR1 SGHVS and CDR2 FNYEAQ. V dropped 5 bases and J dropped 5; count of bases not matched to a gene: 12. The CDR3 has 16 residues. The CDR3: CASSPNSGTRGDTQYF. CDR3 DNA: TGTGCCAGCAGCCCCAATAGCGGGACCCGTGGAGATACGCAGTATTTT.

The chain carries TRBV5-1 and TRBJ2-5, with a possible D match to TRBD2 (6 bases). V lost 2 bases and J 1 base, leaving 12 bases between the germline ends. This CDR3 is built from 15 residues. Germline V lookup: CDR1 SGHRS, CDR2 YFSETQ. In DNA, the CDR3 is TGCGCCAGCAGCTTAGCAGGCGGGGTCCAAGAGACCCAGTACTTC. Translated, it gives CASSLAGGVQETQYF.

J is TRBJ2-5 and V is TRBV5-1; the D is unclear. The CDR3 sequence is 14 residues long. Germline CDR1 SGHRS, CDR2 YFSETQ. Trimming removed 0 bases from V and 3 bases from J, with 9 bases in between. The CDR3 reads CASSLAVSEETQYF. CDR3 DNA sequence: TGCGCCAGCAGCTTGGCCGTCTCAGAAGAGACCCAGTACTTC. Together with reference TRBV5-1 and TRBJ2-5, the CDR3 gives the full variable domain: KAGVTQTPRYLIKTRGQQVTLSCSPISGHRSVSWYQQTPGQGLQFLFEYFSETQRNKGNFPGRFSGRQFSNSRSEMNVSTLELGDSALYLCASSLAVSEETQYFGPGTRLLVL.

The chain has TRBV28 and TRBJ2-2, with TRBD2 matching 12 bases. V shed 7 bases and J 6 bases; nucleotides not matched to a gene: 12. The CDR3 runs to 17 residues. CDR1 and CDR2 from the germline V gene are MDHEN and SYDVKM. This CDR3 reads CASTDSPLAGGAGELFF. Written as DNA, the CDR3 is TGTGCCAGCACCGACTCCCCTCTAGCGGGAGGGGCCGGGGAGCTGTTTTTT.

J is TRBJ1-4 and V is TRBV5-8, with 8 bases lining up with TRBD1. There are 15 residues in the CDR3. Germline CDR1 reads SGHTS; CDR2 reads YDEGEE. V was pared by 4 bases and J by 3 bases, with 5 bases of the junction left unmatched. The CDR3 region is CASSHHRGSNEKLFF. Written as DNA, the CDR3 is TGTGCCAGCAGCCACCACAGGGGGTCTAATGAAAAACTGTTTTTT. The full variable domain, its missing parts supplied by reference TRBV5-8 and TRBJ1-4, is EAGVTQSPTHLIKTRGQQATLRCSPISGHTSVYWYQQALGLGLQFLLWYDEGEERNRGNFPPRFSGRQFPNYSSELNVNALELEDSALYLCASSHHRGSNEKLFFGSGTQLSVL.

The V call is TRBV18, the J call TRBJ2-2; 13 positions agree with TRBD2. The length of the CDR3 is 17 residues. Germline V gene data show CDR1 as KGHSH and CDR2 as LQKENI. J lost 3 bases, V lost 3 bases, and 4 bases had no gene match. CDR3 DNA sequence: TGTGCCAGCTCACCCGGACTAGCGGGAGTCGACACCGGGGAGCTGTTTTTT. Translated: CASSPGLAGVDTGELFF.

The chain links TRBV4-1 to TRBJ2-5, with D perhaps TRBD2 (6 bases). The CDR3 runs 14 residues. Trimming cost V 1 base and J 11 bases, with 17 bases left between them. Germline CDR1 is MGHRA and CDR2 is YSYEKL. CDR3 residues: CASSQGMWRGEQYF. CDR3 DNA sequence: TGCGCCAGCAGCCAAGGGATGTGGCGGGGAGAGCAGTACTTC.

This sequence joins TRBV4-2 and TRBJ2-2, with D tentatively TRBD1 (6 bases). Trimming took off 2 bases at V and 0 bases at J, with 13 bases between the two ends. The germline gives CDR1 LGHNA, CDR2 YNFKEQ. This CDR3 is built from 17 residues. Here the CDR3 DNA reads TGTGCCAGCAGCCAAAGGTCCAGGGGCGCGAACACCGGGGAGCTGTTTTTT. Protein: CASSQRSRGANTGELFF.

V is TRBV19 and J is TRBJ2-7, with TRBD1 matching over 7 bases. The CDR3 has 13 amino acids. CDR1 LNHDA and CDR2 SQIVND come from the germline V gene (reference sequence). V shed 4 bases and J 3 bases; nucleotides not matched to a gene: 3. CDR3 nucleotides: TGTGCCAGTAGTAAAGGGACAGACTACGAGCAGTACTTC. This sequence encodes CASSKGTDYEQYF.

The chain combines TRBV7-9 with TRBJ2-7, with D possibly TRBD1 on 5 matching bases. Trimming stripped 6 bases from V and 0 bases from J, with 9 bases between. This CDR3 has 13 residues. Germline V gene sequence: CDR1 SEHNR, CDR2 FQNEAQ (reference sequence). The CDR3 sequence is CASRPDSSYEQYF. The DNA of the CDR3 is TGTGCCAGCAGACCCGACAGCTCCTACGAGCAGTACTTC.

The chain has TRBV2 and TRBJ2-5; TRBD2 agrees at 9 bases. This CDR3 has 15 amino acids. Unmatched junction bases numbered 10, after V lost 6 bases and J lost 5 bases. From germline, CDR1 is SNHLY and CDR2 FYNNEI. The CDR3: CASSFLAGDGETQYF. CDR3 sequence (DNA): TGTGCCAGCAGCTTCTTAGCGGGAGATGGGGAGACCCAGTACTTC. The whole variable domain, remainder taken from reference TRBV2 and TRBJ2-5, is EPEVTQTPSHQVTQMGQEVILRCVPISNHLYFYWYRQILGQKVEFLVSFYNNEISEKSEIFDDQFSVERPDGSNFTLKIRSTKLEDSAMYFCASSFLAGDGETQYFGPGTRLLVL.

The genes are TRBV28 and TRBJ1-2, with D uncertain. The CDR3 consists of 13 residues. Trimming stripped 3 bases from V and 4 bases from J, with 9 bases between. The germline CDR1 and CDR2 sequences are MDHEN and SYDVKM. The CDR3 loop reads CASSFPGSYGYTF. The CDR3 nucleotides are TGTGCCAGCAGTTTTCCGGGAAGCTATGGCTACACCTTC.

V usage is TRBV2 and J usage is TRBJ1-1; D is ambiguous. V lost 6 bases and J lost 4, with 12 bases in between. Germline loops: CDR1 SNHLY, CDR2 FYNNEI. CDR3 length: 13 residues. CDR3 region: CASRADVGTEAFF. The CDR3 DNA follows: TGTGCCAGCAGGGCGGATGTCGGCACTGAAGCTTTCTTT.